This entry features one T cell receptor beta chain sequence. No cognate antigen has been identified for it. There are no base qualities to consult, and no much larger clone falls within one base. The CDR3 sequence holds 14 residues, the cysteine and phenylalanine included. Only the CDR3 DNA is retained, 42 bases long and in frame from the first base. The germline V gene yields SGHVS for CDR1 and FQNEAQ for CDR2. At the junction V is shortened by 5 bases and J by 14 bases, with 23 bases in between. One collaborating source in Seattle enrolled patients while the patients were actively infected and followed the patients over time throughout the course of disease. Whole blood was collected in K2EDTA tubes by collaborating institutions according to the institutions' own protocols. For TCRbeta analysis, collaborators shipped samples as frozen whole blood, isolated PBMCs, or DNA extracted from either of those sample types.

This entry is derived from a study of blood T cell repertoires in COVID-19 (dated by TCRdb to between 2020 and 2021). About the full investigation: The collaborator samples originated in the United States, Italy and Spain and spanned the acute and convalescent phases of COVID-19. Deeply sampled blood TCRbeta repertoires from subjects exposed to, actively infected with, or recovered from COVID-19 were included in the dataset. Nearly every sample came with metadata listing a de-identified subject ID, COVID-19 status, age in years and sex. The material from the prospective study consisted of cDNA or gDNA derived from T cells, B-cell-depleted T cells, or PBMCs. The samples were drawn from two sources: the first 160 participants of the ongoing ImmuneRACE study, and 1,200 or so subjects contributed by 6 global collaborators. The repertoires were made available in a free public database intended to serve as a resource for research on the immune response to SARS-CoV-2. Where HLA class I and class II types were available, the types were taken from metadata supplied by the sample provider, not from assay-based typing. The research as a whole found: How much clinical and demographic metadata was included differed by source and by participant, and the metadata was provided uncurated.

TCRbeta CDR3 regions were amplified from genomic DNA by means of the immunoSEQ Assay, a bias-controlled multiplex PCR. Per the original workflow: The number of nucleated cells in each sample was estimated from the amplification of reference gene primers within the assay. To quantify the absolute abundance of each unique TCRbeta CDR3 rearrangement, sequence reads were collapsed and filtered. Productive Simpson clonality was computed per sample as the square root of Simpson's diversity index over productive rearrangements. TCRdb provides this immuneACCESS table in a form limited to in-frame rearrangements. Some clones are lacking; in checked studies, under half of them reflect an unresolved V gene, and why the rest are absent is not known. V, J and clone size were drawn from that table, and D and trimming were deduced from the DNA. The table for this sample lists approximately 290,000 clones; around 85% of them were counted only once. The ten largest clones represent 0.7% to 0.9% of the sample.

The chain is assembled from TRBV7-8 and TRBJ2-3, with a tentative D gene TRBD1 over 6 matching bases. Source material: peripheral blood. This receptor was identified in a human donor with COVID-19, enrolled during active disease. The donor label of this sample is uncertain. The encoded CDR3 is CASSQGGVVVTGYF. In nucleotide form, the sequence is TGTGCCAGCAGCCAAGGGGGAGTAGTGGTTACGGGGTATTTT.